The sequence of this T cell receptor beta chain was determined in a study of T cells expressing NK-cell markers. Across the study: The TCR beta repertoires were obtained from sorted CD3+CD56+NKG2C+, CD3+CD56+NKG2C- and CD3+CD56-NKG2C+ T cells. Seropositivity for HCMV was found in seven of the eight sequenced donors, with one seronegative.

TCRdb derives one entry per CDR3 protein from the 5' RACE reads, leaving out DNA. The sample table includes some 500,000 distinct CDR3 sequences. General study findings and limits: In several donors, dominant NKG2C+ clonotypes were roughly 1.0-7.5% of CD8+ T cells.

Comment on this clonotype: Its antigen is unknown.

Material: blood T cells: a sorted CD56 or NKG2C T cell subset, CD4+ or CD8+ T cells, or bulk PBMC T cells (not recorded which). The sequence was obtained from a woman aged 45 to 65 in good health.

This chain's CDR3 is CASSLAGTAEDTIYF. The V call is TRBV5-1, the J call TRBJ1-3; there is no DNA to check the TCRdb D call of TRBD1. Looked up from germline, CDR1 is SGHRS and CDR2 is YFSETQ. The CDR3 has 15 amino acids. The variable domain in full, completed from reference TRBV5-1 and TRBJ1-3, reads KAGVTQTPRYLIKTRGQQVTLSCSPISGHRSVSWYQQTPGQGLQFLFEYFSETQRNKGNFPGRFSGRQFSNSRSEMNVSTLELGDSALYLCASSLAGTAEDTIYFGEGSWLTVV.